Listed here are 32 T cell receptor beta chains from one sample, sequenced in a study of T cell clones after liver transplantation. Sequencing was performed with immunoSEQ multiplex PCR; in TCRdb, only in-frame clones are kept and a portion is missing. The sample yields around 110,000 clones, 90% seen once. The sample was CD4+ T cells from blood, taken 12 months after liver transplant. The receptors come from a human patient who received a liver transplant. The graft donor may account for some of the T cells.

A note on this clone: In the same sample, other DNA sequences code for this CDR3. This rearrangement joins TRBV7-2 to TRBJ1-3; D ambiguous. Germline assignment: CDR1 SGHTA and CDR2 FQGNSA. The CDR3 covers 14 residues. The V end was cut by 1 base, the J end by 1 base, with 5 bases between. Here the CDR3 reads CASSLVGSGNTIYF. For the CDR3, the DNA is TGTGCCAGCAGCTTAGTAGGGTCTGGAAACACCATATATTTT.

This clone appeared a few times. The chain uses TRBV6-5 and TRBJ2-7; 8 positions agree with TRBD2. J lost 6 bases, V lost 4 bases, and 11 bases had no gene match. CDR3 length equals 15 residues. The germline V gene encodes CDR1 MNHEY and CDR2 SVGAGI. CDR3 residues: CASSSGAGGPLEQYF. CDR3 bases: TGTGCCAGCAGTTCCGGGGCGGGAGGCCCCCTCGAGCAGTACTTC.

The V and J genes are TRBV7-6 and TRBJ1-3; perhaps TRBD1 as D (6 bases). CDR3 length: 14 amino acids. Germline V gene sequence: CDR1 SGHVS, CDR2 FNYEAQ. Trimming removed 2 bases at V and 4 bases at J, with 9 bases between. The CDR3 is CASSLTGNGNTIYF. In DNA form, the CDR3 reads TGTGCCAGCAGCTTAACAGGGAACGGAAACACCATATATTTT.

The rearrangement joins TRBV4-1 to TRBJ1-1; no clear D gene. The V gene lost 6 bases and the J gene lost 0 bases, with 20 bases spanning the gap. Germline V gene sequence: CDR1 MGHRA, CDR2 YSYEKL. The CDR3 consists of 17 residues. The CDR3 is CASRSRDGRLLNTEAFF. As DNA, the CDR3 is TGCGCCAGCAGGAGTCGAGATGGACGACTCTTGAACACTGAAGCTTTCTTT.

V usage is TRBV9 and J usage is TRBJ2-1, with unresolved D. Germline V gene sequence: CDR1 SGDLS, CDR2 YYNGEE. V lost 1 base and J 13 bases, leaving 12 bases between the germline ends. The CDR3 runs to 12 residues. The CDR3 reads CASSVQPGDQFF. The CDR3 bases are TGTGCCAGCAGCGTACAGCCGGGTGACCAGTTCTTC.

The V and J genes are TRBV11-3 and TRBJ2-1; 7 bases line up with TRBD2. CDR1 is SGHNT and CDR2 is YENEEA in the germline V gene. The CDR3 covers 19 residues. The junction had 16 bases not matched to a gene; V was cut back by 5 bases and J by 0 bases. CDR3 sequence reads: CASSPTTGLAASSYNEQFF. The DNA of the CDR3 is TGTGCCAGCAGCCCCACCACAGGCCTAGCGGCCAGCTCCTACAATGAGCAGTTCTTC.

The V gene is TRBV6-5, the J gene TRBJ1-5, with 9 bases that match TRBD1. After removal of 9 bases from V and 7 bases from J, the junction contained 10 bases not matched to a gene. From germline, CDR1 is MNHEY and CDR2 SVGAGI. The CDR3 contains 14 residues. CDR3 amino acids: CASKPGQGGQPQHF. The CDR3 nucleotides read TGTGCCAGTAAACCGGGACAGGGAGGGCAGCCCCAGCATTTT.

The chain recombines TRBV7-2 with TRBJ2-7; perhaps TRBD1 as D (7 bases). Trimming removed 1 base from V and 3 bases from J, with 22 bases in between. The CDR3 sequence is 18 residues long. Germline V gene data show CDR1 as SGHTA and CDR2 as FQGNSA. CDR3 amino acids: CASSLVTGVTGTYYEQYF. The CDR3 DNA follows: TGTGCCAGCAGCTTAGTAACGGGAGTGACAGGGACCTACTACGAGCAGTACTTC.

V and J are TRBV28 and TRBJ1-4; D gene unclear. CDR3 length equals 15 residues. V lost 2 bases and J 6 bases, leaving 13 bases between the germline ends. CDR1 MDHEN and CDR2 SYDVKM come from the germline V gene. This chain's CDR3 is CASSLIRGVYEKLFF. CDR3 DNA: TGTGCCAGCAGTTTAATACGAGGAGTCTATGAAAAACTGTTTTTT.

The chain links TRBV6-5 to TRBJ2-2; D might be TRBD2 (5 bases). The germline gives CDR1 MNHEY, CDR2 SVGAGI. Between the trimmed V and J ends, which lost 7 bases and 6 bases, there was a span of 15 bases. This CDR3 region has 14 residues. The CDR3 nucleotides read TGTGCCAGCACCACAAGTCCCGGGGCCGGGGAGCTGTTTTTT. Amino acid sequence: CASTTSPGAGELFF.

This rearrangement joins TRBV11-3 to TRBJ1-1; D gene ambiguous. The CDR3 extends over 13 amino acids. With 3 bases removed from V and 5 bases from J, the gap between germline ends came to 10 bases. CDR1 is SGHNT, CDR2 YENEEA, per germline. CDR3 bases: TGTGCCAGCAGCTTCAAGACCGGTACTGAAGCTTTCTTT. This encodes CASSFKTGTEAFF.

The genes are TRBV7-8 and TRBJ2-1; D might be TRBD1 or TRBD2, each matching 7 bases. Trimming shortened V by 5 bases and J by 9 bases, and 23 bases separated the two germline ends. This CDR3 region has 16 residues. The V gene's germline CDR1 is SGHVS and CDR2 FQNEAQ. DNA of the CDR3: TGTGCCAGCAGCCAGAGACAGGGACAGATAGCGGGTGAGCAGTTCTTC. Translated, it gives CASSQRQGQIAGEQFF.

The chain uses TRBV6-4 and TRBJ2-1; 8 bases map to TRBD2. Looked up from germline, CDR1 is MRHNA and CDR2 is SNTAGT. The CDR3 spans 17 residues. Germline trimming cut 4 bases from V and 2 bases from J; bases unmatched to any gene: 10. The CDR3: CASSAYLGRGAYNEQFF. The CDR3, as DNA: TGTGCCAGCAGTGCCTACCTCGGGCGGGGGGCCTACAATGAGCAGTTCTTC.

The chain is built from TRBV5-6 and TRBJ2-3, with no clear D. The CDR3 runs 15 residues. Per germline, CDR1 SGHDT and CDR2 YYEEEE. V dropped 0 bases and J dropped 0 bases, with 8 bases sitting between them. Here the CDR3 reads CASSLGRVSTDTQYF. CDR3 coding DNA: TGTGCCAGCAGCTTGGGAAGGGTGAGCACAGATACGCAGTATTTT.

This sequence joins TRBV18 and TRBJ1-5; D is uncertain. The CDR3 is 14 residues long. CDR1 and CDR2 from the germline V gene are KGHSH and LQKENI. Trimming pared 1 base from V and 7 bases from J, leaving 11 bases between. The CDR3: CASSPLGSAQPQHF. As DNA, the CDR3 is TGTGCCAGCTCACCACTCGGGTCGGCGCAGCCCCAGCATTTT.

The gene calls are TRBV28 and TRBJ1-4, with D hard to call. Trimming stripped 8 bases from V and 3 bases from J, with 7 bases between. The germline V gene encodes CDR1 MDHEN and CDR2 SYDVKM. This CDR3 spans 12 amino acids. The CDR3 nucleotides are TGTGCCAGCCGGAGGCCTAATGAAAAACTGTTTTTT. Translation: CASRRPNEKLFF.

The CDR3 coding sequence is TGCGCCAGCAGCTTGGGTCTAGCGGGAGGTATCGACAATGAGCAGTTCTTC. Amino acids: CASSLGLAGGIDNEQFF. The J gene is TRBJ2-1, the V gene TRBV5-1; 11 nucleotides match TRBD2. The V and J ends lost 0 bases and 5 bases, in that order; junction bases with no gene match: 7. The V gene's germline CDR1 is SGHRS and CDR2 YFSETQ. The CDR3 spans 17 residues.

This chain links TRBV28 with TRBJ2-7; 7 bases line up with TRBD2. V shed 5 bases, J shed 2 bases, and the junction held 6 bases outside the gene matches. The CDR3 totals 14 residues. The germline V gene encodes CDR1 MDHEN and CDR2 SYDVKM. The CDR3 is CASSRGDGPYEQYF. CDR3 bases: TGTGCCAGCAGTCGGGGGGACGGACCCTACGAGCAGTACTTC.

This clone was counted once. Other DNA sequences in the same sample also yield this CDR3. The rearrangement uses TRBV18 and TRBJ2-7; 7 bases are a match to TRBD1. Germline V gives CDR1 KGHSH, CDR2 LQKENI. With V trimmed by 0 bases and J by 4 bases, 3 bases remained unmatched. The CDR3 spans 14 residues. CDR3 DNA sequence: TGTGCCAGCTCACCACCGACAGGGAAATACGAGCAGTACTTC. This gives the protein CASSPPTGKYEQYF.

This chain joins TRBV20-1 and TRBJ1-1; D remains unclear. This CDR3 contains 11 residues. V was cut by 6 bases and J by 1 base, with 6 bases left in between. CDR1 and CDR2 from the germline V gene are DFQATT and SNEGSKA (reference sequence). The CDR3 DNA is TGCAGTGCCCGGGGGAACACTGAAGCTTTCTTT. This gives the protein CSARGNTEAFF.

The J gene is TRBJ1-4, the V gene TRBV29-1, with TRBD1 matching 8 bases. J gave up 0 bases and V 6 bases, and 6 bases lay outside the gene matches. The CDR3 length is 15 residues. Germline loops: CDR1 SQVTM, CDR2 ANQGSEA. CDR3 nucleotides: TGCAGCGTCAGACAGGGGCCTGCAACTAATGAAAAACTGTTTTTT. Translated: CSVRQGPATNEKLFF.

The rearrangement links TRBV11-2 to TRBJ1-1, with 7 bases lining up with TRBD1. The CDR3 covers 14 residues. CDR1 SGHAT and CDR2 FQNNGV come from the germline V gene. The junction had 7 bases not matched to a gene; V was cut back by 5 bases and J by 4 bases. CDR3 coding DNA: TGTGCCAGCAGCAGAACAGGGGTGATCACTGAAGCTTTCTTT. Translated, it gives CASSRTGVITEAFF. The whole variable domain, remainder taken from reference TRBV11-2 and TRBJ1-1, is EAGVAQSPRYKIIEKRQSVAFWCNPISGHATLYWYQQILGQGPKLLIQFQNNGVVDDSQLPKDRFSAERLKGVDSTLKIQPAKLEDSAVYLCASSRTGVITEAFFGQGTRLTVV.

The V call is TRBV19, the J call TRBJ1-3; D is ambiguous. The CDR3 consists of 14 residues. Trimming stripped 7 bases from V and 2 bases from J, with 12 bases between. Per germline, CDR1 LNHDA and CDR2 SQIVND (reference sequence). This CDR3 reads CASNPGRPGNTIYF. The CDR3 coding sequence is TGTGCCAGTAACCCCGGCAGGCCTGGAAACACCATATATTTT.

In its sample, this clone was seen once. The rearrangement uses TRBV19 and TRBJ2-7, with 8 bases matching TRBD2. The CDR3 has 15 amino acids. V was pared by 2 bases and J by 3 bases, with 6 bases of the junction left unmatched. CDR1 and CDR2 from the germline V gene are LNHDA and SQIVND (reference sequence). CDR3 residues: CASSISAGVSYEQYF. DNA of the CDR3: TGTGCCAGTAGTATATCAGCGGGAGTGAGCTACGAGCAGTACTTC.

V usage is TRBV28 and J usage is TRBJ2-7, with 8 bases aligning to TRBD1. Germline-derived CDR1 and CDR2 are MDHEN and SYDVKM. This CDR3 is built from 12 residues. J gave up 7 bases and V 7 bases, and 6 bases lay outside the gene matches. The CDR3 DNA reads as TGTGCCAGCACCGGACAGGGCGGTGAGCAGTACTTC. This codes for CASTGQGGEQYF.

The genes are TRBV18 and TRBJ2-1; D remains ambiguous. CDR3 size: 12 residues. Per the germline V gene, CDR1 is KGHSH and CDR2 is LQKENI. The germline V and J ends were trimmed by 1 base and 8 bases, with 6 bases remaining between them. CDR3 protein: CASSPRGDEQFF. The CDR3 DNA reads TGTGCCAGCTCACCACGCGGTGATGAGCAGTTCTTC.

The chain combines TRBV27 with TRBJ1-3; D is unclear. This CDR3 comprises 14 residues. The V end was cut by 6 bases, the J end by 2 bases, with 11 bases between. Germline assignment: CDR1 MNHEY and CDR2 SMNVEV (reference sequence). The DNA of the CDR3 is TGTGCCAGCAGCCTCTTAGGGCCTGGAAACACCATATATTTT. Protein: CASSLLGPGNTIYF.

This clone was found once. CDR3 DNA: TGTGCCAGCAGCCCCCGCGTGGCAGGGGCCCACTACGAGCAGTACTTC. Protein sequence: CASSPRVAGAHYEQYF. The rearrangement uses TRBV9 and TRBJ2-7, with D possibly TRBD1 on 6 matching bases. Germline V gene data show CDR1 as SGDLS and CDR2 as YYNGEE. V was shortened by 4 bases and J by 3 bases, with 20 bases between the two germline ends. The CDR3 is made up of 16 amino acids.

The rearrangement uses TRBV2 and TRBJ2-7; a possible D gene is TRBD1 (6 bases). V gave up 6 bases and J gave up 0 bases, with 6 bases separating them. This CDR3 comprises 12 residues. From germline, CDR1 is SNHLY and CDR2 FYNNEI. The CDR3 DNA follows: TGTGCCAGCAGGACAGGCTCCTACGAGCAGTACTTC. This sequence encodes CASRTGSYEQYF.

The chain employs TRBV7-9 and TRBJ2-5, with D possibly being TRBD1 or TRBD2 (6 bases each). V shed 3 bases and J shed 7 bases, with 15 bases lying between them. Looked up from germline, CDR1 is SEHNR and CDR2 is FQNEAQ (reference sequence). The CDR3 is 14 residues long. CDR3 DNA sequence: TGTGCCAGCAGCTTTACCGGGGGCGGATCGACCCAGTACTTC. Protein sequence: CASSFTGGGSTQYF.

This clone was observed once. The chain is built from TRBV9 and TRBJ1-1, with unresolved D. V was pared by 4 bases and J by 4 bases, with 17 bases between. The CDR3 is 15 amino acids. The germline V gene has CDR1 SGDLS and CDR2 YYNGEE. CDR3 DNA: TGTGCCAGCAGCCTTGCCCCCGGGGTGGGCACTGAAGCTTTCTTT. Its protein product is CASSLAPGVGTEAFF.

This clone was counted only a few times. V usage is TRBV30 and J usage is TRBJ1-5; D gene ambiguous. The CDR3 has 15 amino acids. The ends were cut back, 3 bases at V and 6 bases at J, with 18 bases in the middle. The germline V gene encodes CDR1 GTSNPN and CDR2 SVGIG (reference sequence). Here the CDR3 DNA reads TGTGCCTGGAGCTCGCCGGGGAGCTCCAGTCAGCCCCAGCATTTT. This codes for CAWSSPGSSSQPQHF.